This TCR beta chain was identified during a study of cytomegalovirus exposure and HLA in healthy donors. On this clone itself: Its antigen is as yet unknown.

Whole-study findings and limits: When analyzed later, a missense DCLRE1C variant was found to be linked to TCR beta V- and J-gene trimming.

Germline trimming cut 2 bases from V and 6 bases from J; bases unmatched to any gene: 9. Germline lookup yields CDR1 GTSNPN and CDR2 SVGIG (reference sequence). This CDR3 spans 14 amino acids. The study ran its PCR with 60 Vbeta and 13 Jbeta primers. Clones were sequenced by immunoSEQ multiplex PCR, and TCRdb holds only the in-frame ones, with some missing. The table lists 130,000 or so clones, roughly 80% of them singletons, with 1.5% to 2% in the top ten. The genes are TRBV30 and TRBJ2-5; TRBD2 agrees at 7 bases. This clonotype was sampled from a female donor in good health and CMV-seronegative. The sequenced material came from PBMCs. CDR3 DNA: TGTGCCTGGAGTAGGGACTACCAAACAAAGACCCAGTACTTC. It codes for CAWSRDYQTKTQYF.